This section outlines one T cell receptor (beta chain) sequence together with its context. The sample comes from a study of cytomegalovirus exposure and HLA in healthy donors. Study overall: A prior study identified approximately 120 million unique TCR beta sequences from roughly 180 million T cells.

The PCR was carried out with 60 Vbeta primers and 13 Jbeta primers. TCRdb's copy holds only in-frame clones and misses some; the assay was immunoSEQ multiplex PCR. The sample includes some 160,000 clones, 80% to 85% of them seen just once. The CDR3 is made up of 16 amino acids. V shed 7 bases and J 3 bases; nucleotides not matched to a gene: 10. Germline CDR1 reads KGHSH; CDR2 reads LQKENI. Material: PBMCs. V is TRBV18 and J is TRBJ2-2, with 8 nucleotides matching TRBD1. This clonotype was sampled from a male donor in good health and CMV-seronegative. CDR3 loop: CASLAAGTGHTGELFF. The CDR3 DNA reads TGTGCCAGCTTGGCCGCCGGGACAGGTCACACCGGGGAGCTGTTTTTT.